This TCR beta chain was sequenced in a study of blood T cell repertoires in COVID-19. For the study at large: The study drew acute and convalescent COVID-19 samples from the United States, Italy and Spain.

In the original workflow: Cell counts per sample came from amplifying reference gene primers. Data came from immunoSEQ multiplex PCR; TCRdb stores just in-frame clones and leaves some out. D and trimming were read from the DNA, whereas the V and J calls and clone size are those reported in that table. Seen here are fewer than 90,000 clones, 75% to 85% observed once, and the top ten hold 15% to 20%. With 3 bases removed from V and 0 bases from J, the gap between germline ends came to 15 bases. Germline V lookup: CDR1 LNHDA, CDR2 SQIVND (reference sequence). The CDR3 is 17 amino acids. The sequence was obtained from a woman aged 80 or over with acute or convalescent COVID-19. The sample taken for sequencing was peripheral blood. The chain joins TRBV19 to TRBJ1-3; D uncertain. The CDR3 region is CASSIAGSSSSGNTIYF. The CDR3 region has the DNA TGTGCCAGTAGTATCGCCGGGAGCTCGAGCTCTGGAAACACCATATATTTT.